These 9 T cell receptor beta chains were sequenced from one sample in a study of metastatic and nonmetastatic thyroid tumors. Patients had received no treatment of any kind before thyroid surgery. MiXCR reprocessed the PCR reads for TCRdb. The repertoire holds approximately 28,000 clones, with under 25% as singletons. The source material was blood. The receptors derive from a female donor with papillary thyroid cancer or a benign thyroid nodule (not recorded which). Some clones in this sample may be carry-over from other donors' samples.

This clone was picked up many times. In nucleotides, the CDR3 is TGTGCCAGCAACCAGGCCGCCCTGGACGAGCAGTACTTC. It is translated as CASNQAALDEQYF. The chain recombines TRBV5-6 with TRBJ2-7; no clear D. V lost 6 bases, J lost 5 bases, and 15 bases lay in between. The CDR3 contains 13 residues. Germline values: CDR1 SGHDT, CDR2 YYEEEE.

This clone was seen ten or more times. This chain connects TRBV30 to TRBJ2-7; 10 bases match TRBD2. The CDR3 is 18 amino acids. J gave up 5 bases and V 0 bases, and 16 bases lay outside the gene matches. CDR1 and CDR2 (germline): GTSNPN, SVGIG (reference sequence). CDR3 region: CAWSVRDLGAGGPNEQYF. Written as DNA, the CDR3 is TGTGCCTGGAGTGTAAGGGACTTGGGAGCGGGAGGGCCTAACGAGCAGTACTTC.

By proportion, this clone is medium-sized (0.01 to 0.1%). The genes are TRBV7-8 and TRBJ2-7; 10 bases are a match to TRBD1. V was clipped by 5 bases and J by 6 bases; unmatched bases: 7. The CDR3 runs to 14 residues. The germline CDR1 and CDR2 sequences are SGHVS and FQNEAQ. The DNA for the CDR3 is TGTGCCAGCAGCCCCCGGGACAGGGGCGGCGAGCAGTACTTC. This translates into CASSPRDRGGEQYF.

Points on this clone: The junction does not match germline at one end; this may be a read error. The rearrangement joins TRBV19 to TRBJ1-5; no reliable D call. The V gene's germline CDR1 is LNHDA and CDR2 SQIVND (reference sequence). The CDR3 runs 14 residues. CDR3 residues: CASSLATGNQPQNF. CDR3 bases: TGTGCCAGTAGTCTCGCTACTGGCAATCAGCCCCAGAATTTT. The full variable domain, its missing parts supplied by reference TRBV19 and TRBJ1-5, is DGGITQSPKYLFRKEGQNVTLSCEQNLNHDAMYWYRQDPGQGLRLIYYSQIVNDFQKGDIAEGYSVSREKKESFPLTVTSAQKNPTAFYLCASSLATGNQPQNFGDGTRLSIL.

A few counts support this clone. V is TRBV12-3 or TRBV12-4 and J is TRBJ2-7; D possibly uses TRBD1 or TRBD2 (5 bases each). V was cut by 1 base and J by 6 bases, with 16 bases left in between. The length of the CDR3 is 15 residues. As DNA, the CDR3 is TGTGCCAGCAGTTTAGGAGTGTGGGGACCTCGCGAGCAGTACTTC. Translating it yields CASSLGVWGPREQYF.

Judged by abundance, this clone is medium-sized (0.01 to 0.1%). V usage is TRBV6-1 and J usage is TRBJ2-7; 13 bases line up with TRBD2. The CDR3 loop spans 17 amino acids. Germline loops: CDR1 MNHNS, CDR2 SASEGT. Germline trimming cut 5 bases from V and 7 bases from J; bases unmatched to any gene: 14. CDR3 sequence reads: CASSSGLAGFFSREQYF. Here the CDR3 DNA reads TGTGCCAGCAGTTCGGGACTAGCGGGATTTTTTTCGCGGGAGCAGTACTTC.

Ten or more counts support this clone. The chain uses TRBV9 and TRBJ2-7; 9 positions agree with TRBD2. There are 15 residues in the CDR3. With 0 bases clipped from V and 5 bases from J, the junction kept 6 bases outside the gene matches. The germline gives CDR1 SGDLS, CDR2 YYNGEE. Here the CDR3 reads CASSVGGLAFDEQYF. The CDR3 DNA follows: TGTGCCAGCAGCGTAGGGGGACTAGCATTTGACGAGCAGTACTTC.

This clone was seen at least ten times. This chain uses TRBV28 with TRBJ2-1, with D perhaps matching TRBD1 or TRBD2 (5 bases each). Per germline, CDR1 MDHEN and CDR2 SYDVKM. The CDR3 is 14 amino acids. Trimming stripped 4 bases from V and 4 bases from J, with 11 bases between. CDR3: CASSSRDGYNEQFF. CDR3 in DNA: TGTGCCAGCAGTTCCCGGGACGGATACAATGAGCAGTTCTTC.

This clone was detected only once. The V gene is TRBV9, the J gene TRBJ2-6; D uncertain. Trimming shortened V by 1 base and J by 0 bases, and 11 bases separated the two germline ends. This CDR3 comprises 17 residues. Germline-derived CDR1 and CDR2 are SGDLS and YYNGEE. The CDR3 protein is CASSVSGTNSGANVLTF. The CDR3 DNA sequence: TGTGCCAGCAGCGTATCAGGAACCAACTCTGGGGCCAACGTCCTGACTTTC.